The source of this TCR beta chain is a study of PD-L1 blockade in urothelial cancer. About the study: Blood analysis was done at 3 weeks (second dose) and 6 weeks after treatment began.

The germline gives CDR1 WSHSY, CDR2 SAAADI. V was clipped by 5 bases and J by 3 bases; unmatched bases: 6. The CDR3 contains 14 residues. In each PCR, synthetic TCR analog templates were spiked in. TCRdb keeps only in-frame clones here, not all; method: immunoSEQ multiplex PCR. The sample lists around 56,000 clones, just over 85% seen once, with 2.9% in the top ten. This clonotype originated in a man aged 50 to 59 with urothelial cancer. The V gene is TRBV10-2, the J gene TRBJ2-7; TRBD1 agrees at 8 bases. The sample in question was PBMCs, obtained around atezolizumab (anti-PD-L1) treatment. The DNA for the CDR3 is TGCGCCAGCAGTCCCCGGACAGGGAGCTACGAGCAGTACTTC. It specifies CASSPRTGSYEQYF.